The clone carrying this T cell receptor beta chain has at least ten counts. Its target is unknown. Regions amplified from RNA transcripts were the TCR beta CDR3 regions. TCR CDR3 regions were first amplified by RT-PCR with HTBI primers. TCRdb reanalysed the multiplex PCR reads using MiXCR and keeps one entry per CDR3 protein. This table has approximately 710,000 distinct CDR3 sequences, 17% appearing once. The sample originates from a study of T cells in Graves' hyperthyroidism and ophthalmopathy. The CDR3 spans 14 residues. The germline V gene has CDR1 SGHAT and CDR2 FQNNGV. Deletions cut 2 bases from V and 3 bases from J, with 7 bases between. Disease duration under 2 months; hyperthyroidism patients were aged 18 to 65. The authors took PBMCs from 10 ml fresh peripheral blood. Points from the study as a whole: In the blood, most expanded thyroid clonotypes above 0.001 appeared as well. The model made its ophthalmopathy prediction, and onset followed a median approximately 6 months later.

This chain connects TRBV11-2 to TRBJ1-4; D gene unclear. The material sequenced was blood. The source is a man in his fifties with Graves' hyperthyroidism. The CDR3 reads CASSLSRANEKLFF. Written as DNA, the CDR3 is TGTGCCAGCAGCTTATCCAGAGCTAATGAAAAACTGTTTTTT. Variable domain in full (rest from reference TRBV11-2 and TRBJ1-4): EAGVAQSPRYKIIEKRQSVAFWCNPISGHATLYWYQQILGQGPKLLIQFQNNGVVDDSQLPKDRFSAERLKGVDSTLKIQPAKLEDSAVYLCASSLSRANEKLFFGSGTQLSVL.